The 28 T cell receptor beta chains listed next were all sequenced from one sample in a study of blood T cell repertoires in COVID-19. This table comes from immunoSEQ multiplex PCR, and its TCRdb copy is limited to in-frame clones, with some not included. The sample lists tens of thousands of clones, around 79% seen once, with about a quarter in the top ten. Sequenced sample: peripheral blood. These receptors were obtained from a woman aged 55 to 70 with acute or convalescent COVID-19.

The chain employs TRBV7-3 and TRBJ2-7, with TRBD1 as a possible D gene (6 bases). Trimming stripped 3 bases from V and 3 bases from J, with 18 bases between. Per the germline V gene, CDR1 is SGHTA and CDR2 is FQGTGA. The CDR3 length is 16 residues. The CDR3 loop is CASSLLRTEHFYEQYF. In DNA form, the CDR3 reads TGTGCCAGCAGCTTGTTGCGGACAGAGCACTTCTACGAGCAGTACTTC. The full variable domain, rest sourced from reference TRBV7-3 and TRBJ2-7, is GAGVSQTPSNKVTEKGKYVELRCDPISGHTALYWYRQSLGQGPEFLIYFQGTGAADDSGLPNDRFFAVRPEGSVSTLKIQRTERGDSAVYLCASSLLRTEHFYEQYFGPGTRLTVT.

J is TRBJ1-3 and V is TRBV14, with 7 bases matching TRBD1. The CDR3 totals 13 residues. Germline lookup yields CDR1 SGHDN and CDR2 FVKESK. J lost 7 bases, V lost 4 bases, and 4 bases had no gene match. CDR3 sequence reads: CASSRDSFNTIYF. CDR3 coding DNA: TGTGCCAGCAGCCGGGACAGTTTTAACACCATATATTTT.

The chain recombines TRBV24-1 with TRBJ2-7, with D perhaps TRBD1 (6 bases). V was trimmed by 12 bases and J by 2 bases, leaving 25 bases between them. This CDR3 is built from 16 residues. The germline V gene has CDR1 KGHDR and CDR2 SFDVKD. CDR3 residues: CAPPHYSPGHTYEQYF. The CDR3 coding sequence is TGTGCCCCGCCACACTACAGCCCGGGACATACCTACGAGCAGTACTTC.

V gene TRBV7-9 combines with J gene TRBJ1-2, with D perhaps matching TRBD1 (5 bases). V was trimmed by 5 bases and J by 3 bases, leaving 10 bases between them. This CDR3 comprises 13 residues. Germline loops: CDR1 SEHNR, CDR2 FQNEAQ (reference sequence). For the CDR3, the DNA is TGTGCCAGCAGCACAGGAGGGGACTATGGCTACACCTTC. Protein sequence: CASSTGGDYGYTF.

The chain has TRBV6-5 and TRBJ2-1, with TRBD2 as a possible D gene (5 bases). The V gene's germline CDR1 is MNHEY and CDR2 SVGAGI. V shed 6 bases and J shed 7 bases, with 16 bases lying between them. The CDR3 has 14 residues. The DNA of the CDR3 is TGTGCCAGCAGCCGCAACCCGGGGTGGAATGAGCAGTTCTTC. Its translation: CASSRNPGWNEQFF.

The chain combines TRBV5-1 with TRBJ1-1, with 7 bases identical to TRBD1. Trimming took 0 bases from V and 8 from J; bases not matched to a gene: 7. The CDR3 runs 14 residues. CDR1 SGHRS and CDR2 YFSETQ come from the germline V gene. The CDR3 spells CASSLGGTEAEAFF. The CDR3 coding sequence is TGCGCCAGCAGCTTGGGTGGGACAGAAGCCGAAGCTTTCTTT.

The V call is TRBV6-5, the J call TRBJ1-1; D unclear. Trimming took off 5 bases at V and 8 bases at J, with 15 bases between the two ends. The germline gives CDR1 MNHEY, CDR2 SVGAGI. The CDR3 length is 13 residues. The CDR3 sequence is CASSPQEGGEAFF. CDR3 nucleotide sequence: TGTGCCAGCAGTCCCCAAGAAGGCGGAGAAGCTTTCTTT.

The rearrangement links TRBV6-1 to TRBJ2-3; D not certain. The CDR3 has 13 amino acids. Per germline, CDR1 MNHNS and CDR2 SASEGT. V lost 5 bases and J lost 1, with 7 bases in between. The CDR3 sequence: CASSLPGTDTQYF. In DNA form, the CDR3 reads TGTGCCAGCAGTCTTCCAGGCACAGATACGCAGTATTTT.

The chain couples TRBV5-1 to TRBJ2-1; possibly TRBD1 for D (5 bases). Trimming took off 3 bases at V and 0 bases at J, with 10 bases between the two ends. Per germline, CDR1 SGHRS and CDR2 YFSETQ. This CDR3 spans 15 amino acids. The CDR3 nucleotides are TGCGCCAGCAGCTGGCCCAGGGACTCCTACAATGAGCAGTTCTTC. Protein sequence: CASSWPRDSYNEQFF.

V usage is TRBV7-2 and J usage is TRBJ2-2, with 8 bases fitting TRBD2. The CDR3 is 17 residues long. In germline, CDR1 is SGHTA, CDR2 FQGNSA. Germline trimming cut 0 bases from V and 3 bases from J; bases unmatched to any gene: 6. The CDR3 bases are TGTGCCAGCAGCTTAGCATGGGCTAGCGGGTACACCGGGGAGCTGTTTTTT. Translated, it gives CASSLAWASGYTGELFF.

This clone has only one observation. V and J are TRBV5-1 and TRBJ2-7; D is undetermined. The CDR3 has 14 residues. V lost 4 bases to trimming and J lost 3 bases, with 14 bases between them. Germline CDR1 is SGHRS and CDR2 is YFSETQ. CDR3: CASSPDLSRYEQYF. CDR3 coding DNA: TGCGCCAGCAGCCCAGACTTGAGTCGCTACGAGCAGTACTTC.

The chain combines TRBV29-1 with TRBJ1-1; D is unresolved. Germline V gene data show CDR1 as SQVTM and CDR2 as ANQGSEA. This CDR3 contains 13 residues. The ends were cut back, 5 bases at V and 3 bases at J, with 13 bases in the middle. The CDR3 is CSVIKDEDTEAFF. The CDR3 region has the DNA TGCAGCGTTATAAAGGATGAGGACACTGAAGCTTTCTTT.

V is TRBV27 and J is TRBJ2-2; D may be TRBD2 (6 bases). Germline V CDR1 and CDR2: MNHEY, SMNVEV (reference sequence). The V and J ends lost 0 bases and 5 bases respectively, with 7 bases between them. This CDR3 is 14 amino acids long. The CDR3 region is CASSLSGGTGELFF. In nucleotides, the CDR3 is TGTGCCAGCAGTTTATCGGGGGGAACCGGGGAGCTGTTTTTT.

The V call is TRBV9, the J call TRBJ1-4, with 8 bases identical to TRBD1. V lost 4 bases and J lost 5; bases outside the gene matches: 4. CDR1 is SGDLS, CDR2 YYNGEE, per germline. The CDR3 runs 14 residues. For the CDR3, the DNA is TGTGCCAGCAGCCCGACAGGGGTAAATGAAAAACTGTTTTTT. As protein: CASSPTGVNEKLFF. Full variable domain (outside the CDR3, taken from reference TRBV9 and TRBJ1-4): DSGVTQTPKHLITATGQRVTLRCSPRSGDLSVYWYQQSLDQGLQFLIQYYNGEERAKGNILERFSAQQFPDLHSELNLSSLELGDSALYFCASSPTGVNEKLFFGSGTQLSVL.

V is TRBV7-8 and J is TRBJ2-7; no firm D call. V gave up 4 bases and J gave up 0 bases, with 13 bases separating them. This CDR3 comprises 15 residues. In germline, CDR1 is SGHVS, CDR2 FQNEAQ. In DNA form, the CDR3 reads TGTGCCAGCAGCTCCTCCACTTCGGGCTCCTACGAGCAGTACTTC. Residues: CASSSSTSGSYEQYF.

CDR3 sequence reads: CASSESVTSAGYF. As DNA, the CDR3 is TGCGCCAGCAGTGAGTCCGTAACTAGCGCGGGGTACTTC. The rearrangement uses TRBV10-1 and TRBJ2-7; 7 bases map to TRBD2. V lost 0 bases to trimming and J lost 12 bases; unmatched junction nucleotides: 8. The CDR3 has 13 residues. Germline V gene lookup returns CDR1 WNHNN and CDR2 SYGVQD (reference sequence).

The chain recombines TRBV21-1 with TRBJ1-5; TRBD1, the table's D call, was not compared with the DNA. TRBV21-1 is tagged as a pseudogene. There are 14 residues in the CDR3. In nucleotides, the CDR3 is TGTGCCAGCAGCAATGGACAGGGCGACCAGCCCCAGCATTTT. This gives the protein CASSNGQGDQPQHF.

The chain joins TRBV4-1 to TRBJ1-1, with D perhaps TRBD1 (6 bases). V lost 5 bases to trimming and J lost 1 base, with 11 bases between them. Germline loops: CDR1 MGHRA, CDR2 YSYEKL. The CDR3 has 14 residues. CDR3 region: CASSSQGQNTEAFF. The CDR3, as DNA: TGCGCCAGCAGCTCCCAGGGGCAGAACACTGAAGCTTTCTTT.

This chain links TRBV3-1 (or the pseudogene TRBV3-2) with TRBJ2-4, with 9 bases lining up with TRBD1. V lost 2 bases, J lost 3 bases, and 8 bases stayed unmatched. CDR1 and CDR2 (germline): LGHDT, YNNKEL (reference sequence). The CDR3 spans 17 residues. The DNA for the CDR3 is TGTGCCAGCAGCCAAATCTTAGGGACAGGGCACAAAAACATTCAGTACTTC. Amino acids: CASSQILGTGHKNIQYF.

The chain employs TRBV6-4 and TRBJ2-5; 7 positions agree with TRBD2. Germline V gives CDR1 MRHNA, CDR2 SNTAGT. This CDR3 comprises 15 residues. J was trimmed by 3 bases and V by 7 bases; bases with no gene match: 11. The CDR3 spells CASKGNSGPKETQYF. CDR3 nucleotides: TGTGCCAGCAAGGGGAATAGCGGGCCCAAAGAGACCCAGTACTTC.

The chain carries TRBV19 and TRBJ1-6; 8 bases align to TRBD1. Trimming removed 2 bases from V and 5 bases from J; junction bases left unmatched: 8. The CDR3 extends over 17 amino acids. CDR1 LNHDA and CDR2 SQIVND come from the germline V gene (reference sequence). This chain's CDR3 is CASSIRGQEIHNSPLHF. Here the CDR3 DNA reads TGTGCCAGTAGTATAAGGGGACAGGAGATACATAATTCACCCCTCCACTTT.

The chain joins TRBV7-9 to TRBJ2-5, with no clear D. This CDR3 region has 12 residues. Germline CDR1 is SEHNR and CDR2 is FQNEAQ (reference sequence). The V and J ends lost 5 bases and 5 bases respectively, with 9 bases between them. The CDR3 DNA is TGTGCCAGCAGCCCTCCCGGGGAGACCCAGTACTTC. Its protein is CASSPPGETQYF. The whole variable domain, remainder taken from reference TRBV7-9 and TRBJ2-5, is DTGVSQNPRHKITKRGQNVTFRCDPISEHNRLYWYRQTLGQGPEFLTYFQNEAQLEKSRLLSDRFSAERPKGSFSTLEIQRTEQGDSAMYLCASSPPGETQYFGPGTRLLVL.

V and J are TRBV27 and TRBJ2-5, with a weak D call TRBD1 (5 bases). The V gene's germline CDR1 is MNHEY and CDR2 SMNVEV (reference sequence). The V gene lost 5 bases and the J gene lost 4 bases, with 17 bases spanning the gap. The CDR3 contains 15 residues. Here the CDR3 DNA reads TGTGCCAGCAGTCCCGTGCTCAGGGCCGCAGAGACCCAGTACTTC. Translating gives CASSPVLRAAETQYF.

This rearrangement joins TRBV2 to TRBJ1-6; perhaps TRBD1 as D (5 bases). CDR3 size: 15 residues. Looked up from germline, CDR1 is SNHLY and CDR2 is FYNNEI. V was cut by 5 bases and J by 6 bases, with 14 bases left in between. In DNA form, the CDR3 reads TGTGCCAGCAGTCTAGAGGTAGGGGTTAATTCACCCCTCCACTTT. As protein: CASSLEVGVNSPLHF.

This chain links TRBV4-1 with TRBJ2-3, with no clear D. This CDR3 spans 16 amino acids. Germline CDR1 reads MGHRA; CDR2 reads YSYEKL. The V end was cut by 1 base, the J end by 2 bases, with 13 bases between. The CDR3 loop reads CASSQGKLGYTDTQYF. In DNA form, the CDR3 reads TGCGCCAGCAGCCAAGGAAAGCTAGGTTACACAGATACGCAGTATTTT.

The chain links TRBV7-9 to TRBJ1-4; D gene unclear. The germline V and J ends were trimmed by 3 bases and 8 bases, with 10 bases remaining between them. CDR3 length equals 13 residues. CDR1 is SEHNR, CDR2 FQNEAQ, per germline (reference sequence). CDR3 nucleotide sequence: TGTGCCAGCAGCTTTCTCAGTGGCGAAAAACTGTTTTTT. Translated: CASSFLSGEKLFF.

Turning to this clone: Other DNA sequences in this sample translate to the same CDR3. The rearrangement uses TRBV18 and TRBJ1-1; perhaps TRBD1 as D (5 bases). In germline, CDR1 is KGHSH, CDR2 LQKENI. There are 14 residues in the CDR3. V was clipped by 3 bases and J by 2 bases, with 10 bases between them. CDR3 nucleotides: TGTGCCAGCTCACCGTCACAGGTAAACACTGAAGCTTTCTTT. This sequence encodes CASSPSQVNTEAFF. Together with reference TRBV18 and TRBJ1-1, the CDR3 gives the full variable domain: NAGVMQNPRHLVRRRGQEARLRCSPMKGHSHVYWYRQLPEEGLKFMVYLQKENIIDESGMPKERFSAEFPKEGPSILRIQQVVRGDSAAYFCASSPSQVNTEAFFGQGTRLTVV.

This clone was found a few times. The gene calls are TRBV11-1 and TRBJ1-5; the D is unclear. Germline V gene sequence: CDR1 SGHAT, CDR2 FQDESV (reference sequence). The CDR3 loop spans 13 amino acids. Trimming cost V 2 bases and J 7 bases, with 9 bases left between them. The CDR3 sequence: CASSLNRGQPQHF. CDR3 nucleotide sequence: TGTGCCAGCAGCTTAAATCGAGGCCAGCCCCAGCATTTT.